Following are 25 T cell receptor beta chains from one sample sequenced in a study of T-cell memory formation after mild COVID-19. TCRdb independently ran MiXCR on the 5' RACE reads; one entry per CDR3 protein. Of about 440,000 distinct CDR3 sequences in the sample, around 20% were seen once. The sequenced sample was PBMCs or a T cell subset sorted from them (not recorded which). Every receptor here comes from an adult woman who had mild COVID-19 (a few samples of this study predate the infection). Cell type and time point are not known.

The rearrangement links TRBV7-9 to TRBJ1-1; D is unclear. CDR1 is SEHNR, CDR2 FQNEAQ, per germline (reference sequence). The CDR3 covers 13 residues. V was cut by 7 bases and J by 4 bases, with 13 bases left in between. CDR3 sequence (DNA): TGTGCCAGCACCCCATCCCGGAGCACTGAAGCTTTCTTT. Protein: CASTPSRSTEAFF.

The V gene is TRBV10-3, the J gene TRBJ2-1, with 12 bases lining up with TRBD2. CDR1 ENHRY and CDR2 SYGVKD come from the germline V gene. V shed 4 bases and J 3 bases; nucleotides not matched to a gene: 1. The CDR3 sequence is 15 residues long. The CDR3 DNA sequence: TGTGCCATCAGTGGGACTAGCGGGATCTACAATGAGCAGTTCTTC. Its translation: CAISGTSGIYNEQFF.

In this sample, this clonotype turned up a few times. This chain links TRBV12-3 or TRBV12-4 with TRBJ2-1; weak D call: TRBD1 (5 bases). CDR3 size: 16 residues. Deletions cut 5 bases from V and 0 bases from J, with 14 bases between. In nucleotides, the CDR3 is TGTGCCAGCAGTCACAGGCCATCTAGCTCCTACAATGAGCAGTTCTTC. It is translated as CASSHRPSSSYNEQFF.

This clonotype was found once. The CDR3 region is CASSPQGTGEQYF. CDR3 in DNA: TGTGCCAGCAGTCCCCAAGGGACGGGGGAGCAGTACTTC. The chain links TRBV12-3 or TRBV12-4 to TRBJ2-7; D may correspond to TRBD1 or TRBD2 (5 bases each). V lost 5 bases and J 7 bases, leaving 15 bases between the germline ends. This CDR3 has 13 amino acids.

Ten or more counts support this clonotype. This chain uses TRBV29-1 with TRBJ2-2; 7 bases line up with TRBD1. Germline V gene lookup returns CDR1 SQVTM and CDR2 ANQGSEA. CDR3 size: 12 residues. CDR3 residues: CAPRGPTGELFF. CDR3 nucleotides: TGCGCCCCGAGGGGGCCCACCGGGGAGCTGTTTTTT.

CDR3 region: CATSTRDGDEKLFF. The CDR3 bases are TGTGCCACCAGCACCCGGGACGGGGATGAAAAACTGTTTTTT. V and J are TRBV15 and TRBJ1-4; D may be TRBD1 (5 bases). CDR3 length equals 14 residues. Germline V gene lookup returns CDR1 LNHNV and CDR2 YYDKDF (reference sequence). Trimming removed 4 bases at V and 6 bases at J, with 12 bases between.

The chain couples TRBV25-1 to TRBJ2-3; TRBD2 agrees at 14 bases. CDR1 MGHDK and CDR2 SYGVNS come from the germline V gene. With 5 bases clipped from V and 2 bases from J, the junction kept 3 bases outside the gene matches. CDR3 length: 16 amino acids. The CDR3: CASSRLAGGATDTQYF. As DNA, the CDR3 is TGTGCCAGCAGTAGACTAGCGGGGGGGGCCACAGATACGCAGTATTTT.

The rearrangement uses TRBV7-8 and TRBJ2-7; a weak D match, TRBD2 (5 bases). This CDR3 contains 14 residues. The V end was cut by 5 bases, the J end by 5 bases, with 16 bases between. Germline V CDR1 and CDR2: SGHVS, FQNEAQ. CDR3 nucleotide sequence: TGTGCCAGCAGCCCCCGACGGGGTACCAACGAGCAGTACTTC. This gives the protein CASSPRRGTNEQYF.

This chain links TRBV6-6 with TRBJ2-1, with TRBD2 matching 13 bases. CDR3 length: 17 amino acids. Germline CDR1 MNHNY, CDR2 SVGAGI (reference sequence). J was trimmed by 6 bases and V by 6 bases; bases with no gene match: 11. The DNA of the CDR3 is TGTGCCAGCAGCATCGCCTCACTAGCGGGAGGGCCCAATGAGCAGTTCTTC. It yields the protein CASSIASLAGGPNEQFF.

CDR3 residues: CSAGPGVGAPLHF. The DNA of the CDR3 is TGCAGTGCTGGGCCCGGTGTGGGTGCACCCCTCCACTTT. The chain uses TRBV20-1 and TRBJ1-6, with no clear D. The germline V gene has CDR1 DFQATT and CDR2 SNEGSKA (reference sequence). There are 13 residues in the CDR3. The ends were cut back, 5 bases at V and 11 bases at J, with 16 bases in the middle.

This clonotype was picked up a small number of times. The gene calls are TRBV7-2 and TRBJ2-3, with D perhaps matching TRBD1 (6 bases). Trimming stripped 2 bases from V and 3 bases from J, with 9 bases between. The CDR3 has 14 residues. The germline V gene has CDR1 SGHTA and CDR2 FQGNSA. CDR3 sequence: CASSLPGQTDTQYF. The CDR3 DNA is TGTGCCAGCAGCTTACCCGGACAGACAGATACGCAGTATTTT.

In this sample, this clonotype turned up a few times. The gene calls are TRBV27 and TRBJ2-7; 13 nucleotides match TRBD2. The CDR3 contains 14 residues. Trimming removed 7 bases from V and 4 bases from J; junction bases left unmatched: 4. Looked up from germline, CDR1 is MNHEY and CDR2 is SMNVEV (reference sequence). As DNA, the CDR3 is TGTGCCAGCATCCGACTAGCGGGAGGTTACGAGCAGTACTTC. It translates to CASIRLAGGYEQYF.

This clonotype occurred a few times. The chain employs TRBV11-3 and TRBJ2-3, with D perhaps matching TRBD1 or TRBD2 (7 bases each). Trimming stripped 4 bases from V and 2 bases from J, with 16 bases between. CDR3 size: 16 residues. Germline lookup yields CDR1 SGHNT and CDR2 YENEEA. CDR3 amino acids: CASSSYGGTDTDTQYF. For the CDR3, the DNA is TGTGCCAGCAGCTCCTACGGGGGGACAGACACAGATACGCAGTATTTT.

The CDR3 DNA reads TGTGCCAGCAGTCCGTGGACTATAGCCGCAGATACGCAGTATTTT. It yields the protein CASSPWTIAADTQYF. The V and J genes are TRBV12-3 or TRBV12-4 and TRBJ2-3, with D possibly being TRBD2 (6 bases). V gave up 5 bases and J gave up 4 bases, with 16 bases separating them. This CDR3 spans 15 amino acids.

This chain links TRBV12-3 or TRBV12-4 with TRBJ1-1, with 8 bases matching TRBD1. After removal of 5 bases from V and 3 bases from J, the junction contained 5 bases not matched to a gene. CDR3 length equals 14 residues. CDR3 nucleotides: TGTGCCAGCAGTGTCAGGGGGCGTGACACTGAAGCTTTCTTT. As protein: CASSVRGRDTEAFF.

The J gene is TRBJ2-1, the V gene TRBV4-3; 10 nucleotides match TRBD2. This CDR3 region has 15 residues. Germline-derived CDR1 and CDR2 are LGHNA and YSLEER. V dropped 2 bases and J dropped 6; count of bases not matched to a gene: 4. CDR3: CASSQRTSGINEQFF. CDR3 nucleotide sequence: TGCGCCAGCAGCCAACGGACTAGCGGAATCAATGAGCAGTTCTTC.

The chain carries TRBV5-1 and TRBJ2-3, with 11 bases matching TRBD2. J was trimmed by 5 bases and V by 0 bases; bases with no gene match: 5. The length of the CDR3 is 16 residues. Germline V CDR1 and CDR2: SGHRS, YFSETQ. The CDR3: CASSLGSGRAEDTQYF. CDR3 DNA: TGCGCCAGCAGCTTGGGTAGCGGGAGGGCCGAAGATACGCAGTATTTT.

This clonotype was seen a few times. The J gene is TRBJ1-2, the V gene TRBV2; D may be TRBD1 (5 bases). Germline values: CDR1 SNHLY, CDR2 FYNNEI. The V end was cut by 6 bases, the J end by 8 bases, with 22 bases between. The CDR3 runs to 15 residues. The CDR3 spells CASSRTTMRDRGYTF. As DNA, the CDR3 is TGTGCCAGCAGCCGGACGACGATGAGGGACCGGGGCTACACCTTC.

This chain links TRBV29-1 with TRBJ1-3; no firm D call. Looked up from germline, CDR1 is SQVTM and CDR2 is ANQGSEA. V dropped 1 base and J dropped 0 bases, with 22 bases sitting between them. This CDR3 has 19 amino acids. The CDR3: CSVEGPLGSGLSSGNTIYF. CDR3 nucleotides: TGCAGCGTTGAAGGGCCGTTGGGGTCAGGTCTCTCCTCTGGAAACACCATATATTTT.

This clonotype has just a few counts. V is TRBV7-8 and J is TRBJ1-2; D not certain. V was cut by 1 base and J by 6 bases, with 12 bases left in between. CDR3 length: 14 residues. Germline loops: CDR1 SGHVS, CDR2 FQNEAQ. In DNA form, the CDR3 reads TGTGCCAGCAGCTTAGGGGGAGTTAGGGATGGCTACACCTTC. It codes for CASSLGGVRDGYTF.

The chain recombines TRBV2 with TRBJ2-5; TRBD2 might be the D (6 bases). The CDR3 contains 13 residues. CDR1 SNHLY and CDR2 FYNNEI come from the germline V gene. The V end was cut by 3 bases, the J end by 5 bases, with 10 bases between. Here the CDR3 DNA reads TGTGCCAGCAGTGAGGAGGGAGGTGAGACCCAGTACTTC. Protein sequence: CASSEEGGETQYF.

This rearrangement joins TRBV3-1 to TRBJ2-4, with a weak D call TRBD2 (5 bases). Germline-derived CDR1 and CDR2 are LGHDT and YNNKEL (reference sequence). The CDR3 spans 15 residues. V dropped 3 bases and J dropped 6 bases, with 15 bases sitting between them. CDR3 sequence: CASSQELGMANIQYF. CDR3 nucleotides: TGTGCCAGCAGCCAGGAACTAGGGATGGCAAACATTCAGTACTTC.

This clonotype was counted only a few times. The chain uses TRBV3-1 and TRBJ1-5; D gene ambiguous. There are 12 residues in the CDR3. V gave up 4 bases and J gave up 7 bases, with 8 bases separating them. Germline CDR1 reads LGHDT; CDR2 reads YNNKEL (reference sequence). This CDR3 reads CASSPRHQPQHF. The CDR3 DNA reads TGTGCCAGCAGCCCCAGGCACCAGCCCCAGCATTTT.

This clonotype was detected a few times. The chain combines TRBV2 with TRBJ1-6; possibly TRBD1 for D (5 bases). The CDR3 totals 15 residues. Trimming pared 5 bases from V and 6 bases from J, leaving 14 bases between. Germline assignment: CDR1 SNHLY and CDR2 FYNNEI. CDR3 sequence (DNA): TGTGCCAGCAGTCTCTATGGGGGAACTAATTCACCCCTCCACTTT. Translated: CASSLYGGTNSPLHF.

This clonotype was seen many times. The rearrangement uses TRBV29-1 and TRBJ1-1; 7 bases match TRBD1. Germline lookup yields CDR1 SQVTM and CDR2 ANQGSEA. V was pared by 3 bases and J by 3 bases, with 1 base of the junction left unmatched. There are 12 residues in the CDR3. In nucleotides, the CDR3 is TGCAGCGTTGATCAGGGGGACACTGAAGCTTTCTTT. Translated, it gives CSVDQGDTEAFF.